This TCR beta chain is from a study of T cell responses to AZD1222 COVID-19 vaccine. The V gene end was trimmed by 11 bases and the J gene end by 4 bases; junction bases not matched to a gene: 11. The CDR3 covers 15 residues. Germline CDR1 and CDR2: MNHEY and SVGAGI. This clone appeared a few times. TCRdb's table, derived via immunoSEQ multiplex PCR, lists solely in-frame clones and lacks some. Of 150,000 to 200,000 clones detected, over 80% appear once; the ten largest clones hold 2.5% to 3%. The material sequenced was peripheral blood, taken on day 0 of MenACWY control vaccination. The chain combines TRBV6-5 with TRBJ2-2; TRBD2 agrees at 9 bases. This sequence originates from an adult in good health. CDR3 DNA sequence: TGTGCCCGGCAAGCGGGAGGTCTGGGCACCGGGGAGCTGTTTTTT. Translating it yields CARQAGGLGTGELFF.